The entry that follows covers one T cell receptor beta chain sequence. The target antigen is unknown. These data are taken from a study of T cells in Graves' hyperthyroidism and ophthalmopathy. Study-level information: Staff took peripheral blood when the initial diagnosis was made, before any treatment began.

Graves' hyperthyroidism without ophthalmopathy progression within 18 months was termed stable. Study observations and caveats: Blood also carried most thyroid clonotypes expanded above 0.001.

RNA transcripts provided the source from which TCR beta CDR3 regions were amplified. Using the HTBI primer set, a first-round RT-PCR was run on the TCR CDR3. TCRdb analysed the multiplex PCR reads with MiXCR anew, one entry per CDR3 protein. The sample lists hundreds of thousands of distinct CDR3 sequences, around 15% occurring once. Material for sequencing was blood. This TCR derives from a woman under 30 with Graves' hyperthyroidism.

DNA of the CDR3: TGCAGCGTGGCGCACCAGGGGTTGAATGAAAAACTGTTTTTT. This gives the protein CSVAHQGLNEKLFF. J is TRBJ1-4 and V is TRBV29-1; D is possibly TRBD1 (6 bases). V was shortened by 6 bases and J by 5 bases, with 16 bases between the two germline ends. This CDR3 has 14 amino acids. CDR1 and CDR2 from the germline V gene are SQVTM and ANQGSEA.